The 17 T cell receptor beta chains presented below share a single source sample, sequenced in a study of T cell repertoires in cytomegalovirus infection. TCRdb re-called the reads with MiXCR, one entry per CDR3 protein. This repertoire shows about 320,000 distinct CDR3 sequences, 9.5% found once; its top ten account for roughly 4.5%. Sequencing was done on a sample of PBMCs. The receptors were sampled from a human donor in good health (CMV status not recorded). Some clones in this sample may be carry-over from other donors' samples.

The J gene is TRBJ1-1, the V gene TRBV5-1, with 10 bases identical to TRBD1. The CDR3 extends over 15 amino acids. The J segment lost 6 bases and the V segment lost 0 bases, leaving 5 bases of the junction unmatched. Germline V lookup: CDR1 SGHRS, CDR2 YFSETQ. The CDR3, as DNA: TGCGCCAGCAGCTTGGTAACAGGGACAGGGGCTGAAGCTTTCTTT. It translates to CASSLVTGTGAEAFF.

This clonotype was observed a handful of times. The J gene is TRBJ1-1, the V gene TRBV18; D remains ambiguous. CDR3 length: 15 amino acids. The V and J ends lost 6 bases and 0 bases respectively, with 14 bases between them. Germline V CDR1 and CDR2: KGHSH, LQKENI. The CDR3 bases are TGTGCCAGCTCGGGCAGGAACCTCATGAACACTGAAGCTTTCTTT. Its translation is CASSGRNLMNTEAFF. Looking up the rest from reference TRBV18 and TRBJ1-1 gives the full variable domain: NAGVMQNPRHLVRRRGQEARLRCSPMKGHSHVYWYRQLPEEGLKFMVYLQKENIIDESGMPKERFSAEFPKEGPSILRIQQVVRGDSAAYFCASSGRNLMNTEAFFGQGTRLTVV.

This clonotype occurred many times. This chain connects TRBV7-2 to TRBJ2-2; possible D gene TRBD1, 5 bases. The germline V and J ends were trimmed by 5 bases and 2 bases, with 12 bases remaining between them. In germline, CDR1 is SGHTA, CDR2 FQGNSA. The CDR3 extends over 15 amino acids. CDR3 in amino acids: CASSPDRVNTGELFF. The CDR3 DNA is TGTGCCAGCAGCCCAGACAGAGTTAACACCGGGGAGCTGTTTTTT.

This clonotype was found many times. The chain joins TRBV27 to TRBJ2-4, with D perhaps TRBD1 (5 bases). Germline V gene lookup returns CDR1 MNHEY and CDR2 SMNVEV (reference sequence). With 5 bases removed from V and 8 bases from J, the gap between germline ends came to 16 bases. The CDR3 consists of 14 residues. CDR3 in DNA: TGTGCCAGCAGTCCATTCGCCAGGGCGGACATTCAGTACTTC. It encodes CASSPFARADIQYF.

This clonotype was seen many times. The V and J genes are TRBV28 and TRBJ1-4; D gene uncertain. V was cut by 1 base and J by 0 bases, with 9 bases left in between. In germline, CDR1 is MDHEN, CDR2 SYDVKM. The CDR3 totals 16 residues. The CDR3 region is CASSLSGRATNEKLFF. The CDR3, as DNA: TGTGCCAGCAGTTTATCGGGGAGGGCAACTAATGAAAAACTGTTTTTT. The complete variable domain, with remaining parts taken from reference TRBV28 and TRBJ1-4, reads DVKVTQSSRYLVKRTGEKVFLECVQDMDHENMFWYRQDPGLGLRLIYFSYDVKMKEKGDIPEGYSVSREKKERFSLILESASTNQTSMYLCASSLSGRATNEKLFFGSGTQLSVL.

This clonotype appeared many times. V is TRBV27 and J is TRBJ2-5, with D possibly matching TRBD2 (5 bases). The V gene's germline CDR1 is MNHEY and CDR2 SMNVEV (reference sequence). The CDR3 length is 17 residues. Deletions cut 5 bases from V and 5 bases from J, with 24 bases between. The CDR3 is CASSPVRPGMRGETQYF. Written as DNA, the CDR3 is TGTGCCAGCAGTCCTGTCCGACCGGGGATGCGCGGGGAGACCCAGTACTTC.

This sequence joins TRBV11-2 and TRBJ2-1; no clear D. Germline assignment: CDR1 SGHAT and CDR2 FQNNGV. CDR3 length: 13 residues. With 2 bases removed from V and 6 bases from J, the gap between germline ends came to 8 bases. This CDR3 is CASSLMSVNEQFF. In DNA form, the CDR3 reads TGTGCCAGCAGCTTAATGTCAGTCAATGAGCAGTTCTTC.

A few counts support this clonotype. The chain couples TRBV19 to TRBJ2-1; TRBD2 matches at 11 bases. V dropped 6 bases and J dropped 3; count of bases not matched to a gene: 10. Per germline, CDR1 LNHDA and CDR2 SQIVND (reference sequence). The CDR3 extends over 17 amino acids. In DNA form, the CDR3 reads TGTGCCAGTAGACGTAACCTCCTAGCGGGGGGCTACAATGAGCAGTTCTTC. This translates into CASRRNLLAGGYNEQFF.

This clonotype has a handful of counts. The chain recombines TRBV29-1 with TRBJ2-4, with D tentatively TRBD1 (6 bases). CDR1 is SQVTM, CDR2 ANQGSEA, per germline. The V end was cut by 0 bases, the J end by 0 bases, with 12 bases between. CDR3 length: 16 amino acids. DNA of the CDR3: TGCAGCGTTGAAGACTACAGGGCCGGAGCCAAAAACATTCAGTACTTC. It codes for CSVEDYRAGAKNIQYF.

This clonotype has only a few counts. The chain recombines TRBV12-3 or TRBV12-4 with TRBJ1-1; D unresolved. V lost 6 bases and J 13 bases, leaving 21 bases between the germline ends. The CDR3 consists of 13 residues. The CDR3 region has the DNA TGTGCCAGCAGCCCCTCTGGAGCCGAAGGAGGTTTCTTT. This sequence encodes CASSPSGAEGGFF.

Comments on this clonotype: One junction end disagrees with the germline gene, perhaps due to a read error. The chain couples TRBV18 to TRBJ1-1, with D maybe TRBD1 (5 bases). Per the germline V gene, CDR1 is KGHSH and CDR2 is LQKENI. The CDR3 runs to 14 residues. The CDR3 here is CVSSPQALNTEAFF. Written as DNA, the CDR3 is TGTGTCAGCTCACCACAGGCCTTGAACACTGAAGCTTTCTTT.

This clonotype came up many times. This chain joins TRBV7-2 and TRBJ1-5; D not resolved. CDR3 length: 14 residues. Germline loops: CDR1 SGHTA, CDR2 FQGNSA. Trimming pared 5 bases from V and 2 bases from J, leaving 10 bases between. Here the CDR3 reads CASSPGYGNQPQHF. The CDR3 DNA follows: TGTGCCAGCAGCCCCGGATACGGCAATCAGCCCCAGCATTTT.

The chain links TRBV12-3 or TRBV12-4 to TRBJ2-1; D call uncertain. V gave up 1 base and J gave up 10 bases, with 8 bases separating them. The CDR3 extends over 12 amino acids. The CDR3 sequence: CASSLGFKEQFF. The CDR3 nucleotides are TGTGCCAGCAGTTTAGGTTTCAAAGAGCAGTTCTTC.

There are many counts of this clonotype. A junction end diverges from the germline sequence, so it may reflect a read error. This chain links TRBV28 with TRBJ1-5, with 7 nucleotides matching TRBD1. CDR1 and CDR2 (germline): MDHEN, SYDVKM. This CDR3 is built from 15 residues. CDR3 residues: CASSSHASPPGQTLF. The CDR3, as DNA: TGTGCCAGCAGTTCTCATGCGTCCCCGCCGGGACAGACCTTATTT.

At least ten counts were recorded for this clonotype. V gene TRBV7-2 combines with J gene TRBJ1-1, with D unresolved. The CDR3 sequence is 13 residues long. V gave up 1 base and J gave up 4 bases, with 7 bases separating them. Germline CDR1 reads SGHTA; CDR2 reads FQGNSA. The CDR3: CASSLGQVTEAFF. CDR3 sequence (DNA): TGTGCCAGCAGCTTAGGGCAGGTCACTGAAGCTTTCTTT.

The table lists this clonotype with many counts. CDR3 loop: CASSPHLPGRGYTF. The CDR3 region has the DNA TGTGCCAGCAGCCCCCACTTACCGGGGCGAGGCTACACCTTC. The chain couples TRBV7-2 to TRBJ1-2, with a possible D match to TRBD1 (5 bases). Trimming took off 5 bases at V and 8 bases at J, with 18 bases between the two ends. The CDR3 sequence is 14 residues long. Germline-derived CDR1 and CDR2 are SGHTA and FQGNSA.

There are many counts of this clonotype. The V call is TRBV11-2, the J call TRBJ2-3; 8 bases match TRBD2. V shed 2 bases, J shed 5 bases, and the junction held 9 bases outside the gene matches. The length of the CDR3 is 16 residues. Germline V CDR1 and CDR2: SGHAT, FQNNGV. CDR3 amino acids: CASSLTSGFPGDTQYF. CDR3 DNA sequence: TGTGCCAGCAGCTTAACTAGCGGTTTCCCGGGAGATACGCAGTATTTT.